The 12 T cell receptor beta chains below come from one sample, sequenced in a study of blood T cell repertoires in COVID-19. TCRdb's table, derived via immunoSEQ multiplex PCR, lists solely in-frame clones and lacks some. The table lists some 50,000 clones, roughly 83% of them singletons. The sequenced sample was peripheral blood. These receptors were obtained from a man between 65 and 85 years old with acute or convalescent COVID-19.

This clone was observed a single time. The J gene is TRBJ1-6, the V gene TRBV6-5; D perhaps matches TRBD1 (6 bases). The CDR3 has 15 residues. The germline CDR1 and CDR2 sequences are MNHEY and SVGAGI. V was pared by 2 bases and J by 10 bases, with 15 bases between. DNA for the CDR3: TGTGCCAGCAGTTACCCACGGGACACCGGATCACCCCTCCACTTT. Translating gives CASSYPRDTGSPLHF.

The genes are TRBV7-2 and TRBJ1-3; a weak D match, TRBD1 (5 bases). Trimming pared 4 bases from V and 4 bases from J, leaving 14 bases between. The CDR3 totals 15 residues. The V gene's germline CDR1 is SGHTA and CDR2 FQGNSA. CDR3 loop: CASSSVGGIGNTIYF. The CDR3 DNA reads as TGTGCCAGCAGCTCCGTGGGGGGGATCGGAAACACCATATATTTT.

V gene TRBV7-2 combines with J gene TRBJ2-5, with D perhaps matching TRBD2 (5 bases). This CDR3 has 13 residues. Per the germline V gene, CDR1 is SGHTA and CDR2 is FQGNSA. Trimming removed 5 bases from V and 2 bases from J, with 9 bases in between. CDR3 loop: CASSQGSQETQYF. CDR3 DNA: TGTGCCAGCAGCCAAGGGAGTCAAGAGACCCAGTACTTC.

This clone was seen once. This chain uses TRBV7-9 with TRBJ2-1; D call uncertain. The CDR3 is made up of 14 amino acids. Germline CDR1 and CDR2: SEHNR and FQNEAQ (reference sequence). V lost 7 bases and J lost 4, with 14 bases in between. CDR3 DNA sequence: TGTGCCAGCACCCGAGAGGCAGCGTACAATGAGCAGTTCTTC. Amino acid sequence: CASTREAAYNEQFF.

The V gene is TRBV6-5, the J gene TRBJ2-7, with D possibly being TRBD2 (6 bases). The CDR3 covers 15 residues. V lost 5 bases to trimming and J lost 2 bases, with 16 bases between them. From germline, CDR1 is MNHEY and CDR2 SVGAGI. The CDR3 bases are TGTGCCAGCAGTCTCAGACCCGGGACTGCCTACGAGCAGTACTTC. This codes for CASSLRPGTAYEQYF.

The rearrangement links TRBV5-4 to TRBJ2-7; 8 bases align to TRBD1. This CDR3 contains 15 residues. V trimming: 0 bases; J trimming: 0 bases; junction bases outside the gene matches: 2. The V gene's germline CDR1 is SGHNT and CDR2 YYREEE (reference sequence). DNA for the CDR3: TGTGCCAGCAGCTTGGACAGGGGGAGCTCCTACGAGCAGTACTTC. Translation: CASSLDRGSSYEQYF.

V and J are TRBV3-1 (or the pseudogene TRBV3-2) and TRBJ2-1; TRBD2 agrees at 14 bases. The length of the CDR3 is 18 residues. CDR1 is LGHDT and CDR2 is YNNKEL in the germline V gene (reference sequence). Trimming removed 1 base from V and 7 bases from J; junction bases left unmatched: 9. The CDR3 DNA follows: TGTGCCAGCAGCCAAGCTGTAGGGACTAGCGGGAGCCGGAATGAGCAGTTCTTC. Amino acids: CASSQAVGTSGSRNEQFF.

CDR3 nucleotides: TGTGCCACCGCCGGGACTAGCGGGAGTACAAGGAATGAGCAGTTCTTC. Protein sequence: CATAGTSGSTRNEQFF. This rearrangement joins TRBV24-1 to TRBJ2-1; 14 positions agree with TRBD2. Germline V lookup: CDR1 KGHDR, CDR2 SFDVKD. CDR3 length: 16 residues. V was pared by 9 bases and J by 7 bases, with 10 bases of the junction left unmatched.

V is TRBV6-5 and J is TRBJ2-3; no clear D gene. V dropped 6 bases and J dropped 2 bases, with 6 bases sitting between them. Germline values: CDR1 MNHEY, CDR2 SVGAGI. The CDR3 extends over 12 amino acids. The CDR3 spells CASSYTTDTQYF. In DNA form, the CDR3 reads TGTGCCAGCAGCTATACCACAGATACGCAGTATTTT.

The V call is TRBV5-5, the J call TRBJ2-7; perhaps TRBD1 as D (5 bases). V lost 0 bases, J lost 4 bases, and 17 bases lay in between. CDR3 length equals 16 residues. CDR1 and CDR2 from the germline V gene are SGHKS and YYEKEE (reference sequence). CDR3 bases: TGTGCCAGCAGCTTGGGACCACAGGATCTGTGGTACGAGCAGTACTTC. As protein: CASSLGPQDLWYEQYF.

The chain carries TRBV5-1 and TRBJ1-1; D might be TRBD1 (6 bases). This CDR3 has 16 amino acids. V was shortened by 0 bases and J by 1 base, with 13 bases between the two germline ends. Germline lookup yields CDR1 SGHRS and CDR2 YFSETQ. The CDR3 DNA reads TGCGCCAGCAGCTTGGATGGGGGCGCTGGGAACACTGAAGCTTTCTTT. Translation: CASSLDGGAGNTEAFF.

The chain joins TRBV29-1 to TRBJ1-1; D is uncertain. V dropped 4 bases and J dropped 0 bases, with 18 bases sitting between them. CDR1 and CDR2 (germline): SQVTM, ANQGSEA. The CDR3 extends over 16 amino acids. In nucleotides, the CDR3 is TGCAGCGTTGGAGACACTTTTTCTCTCATGAACACTGAAGCTTTCTTT. Translating gives CSVGDTFSLMNTEAFF. Drawing the rest from reference TRBV29-1 and TRBJ1-1, the complete variable domain is SAVISQKPSRDICQRGTSLTIQCQVDSQVTMMFWYRQQPGQSLTLIATANQGSEATYESGFVIDKFPISRPNLTFSTLTVSNMSPEDSSIYLCSVGDTFSLMNTEAFFGQGTRLTVV.